This T cell receptor beta chain was documented in a study of cytomegalovirus exposure and HLA in healthy donors. Study background: Genotyping of hundreds of donors showed that around 86% belonged to the Caucasian-associated ancestry cluster.

Donors counted as nominally healthy when sampled, yet unrecorded immune exposures were likely. The primer mix had 60 Vbeta and 13 Jbeta primers. Assay used: immunoSEQ multiplex PCR; TCRdb lists only in-frame clones, some missing. The sample includes about 200,000 clones, approximately 82% of them seen just once. About this clone itself: Its target is not known.

This CDR3 is 14 amino acids long. Per germline, CDR1 LNHDA and CDR2 SQIVND (reference sequence). Trimming took 4 bases from V and 6 from J, leaving 12 bases between them. Study results and limitations: There were several of the most significant clusters that appeared linked to common viral pathogens in a later analysis.

This clonotype was sampled from a man between 35 and 55 years old in good health and CMV-seropositive. The rearrangement joins TRBV19 to TRBJ2-2; no reliable D call. Sequenced: PBMCs. CDR3 amino acids: CASSTQTFAGELFF. The CDR3 coding sequence is TGTGCCAGTAGTACCCAGACTTTCGCCGGGGAGCTGTTTTTT.